This T cell receptor beta chain was recovered during a study of Graves' ophthalmopathy and Graves' hyperthyroidism. About the research overall: Upon initial diagnosis and before any treatment, peripheral blood was collected. General study points: Ophthalmopathy could be told apart from stable hyperthyroidism by a 13-signature model (87.88% sensitivity, over 65% specificity). The blood repertoire also included most expanded thyroid clonotypes above 0.001 frequency.

Pregnancy or lactation, uncontrolled infections and other autoimmune diseases were grounds for excluding patients. TCR beta CDR3 regions were amplified from RNA transcripts. HTBI-primed first-round RT-PCR preceded second-round multiplex PCR. TCRdb reprocessed the multiplex PCR reads via MiXCR and lists one record per CDR3 protein. The data contain about 220,000 distinct CDR3 sequences, 20% to 25% of them singletons. In regard to this clonotype: Its cognate antigen is unknown.

This TCR was sampled from a woman in her fifties or sixties with Graves' ophthalmopathy. The specimen was peripheral blood.

The CDR3 DNA is TGCAGCGTGGCGCAGGGGACCACCGGGGAGCTGTTTTTT. It is translated as CSVAQGTTGELFF. The gene calls are TRBV29-1 and TRBJ2-2; D might be TRBD1 (6 bases). The germline gives CDR1 SQVTM, CDR2 ANQGSEA. The CDR3 runs to 13 residues. V lost 6 bases to trimming and J lost 4 bases, with 12 bases between them.